One sample yielded the 24 T cell receptor beta chains listed below, sequenced in a study of cytomegalovirus exposure and HLA in healthy donors. The PCR was carried out with 60 Vbeta primers and 13 Jbeta primers. Assay used: immunoSEQ multiplex PCR; TCRdb lists only in-frame clones, some missing. The table lists about 200,000 clones, over 75% of them singletons. The sequenced sample consisted of PBMCs. The receptor set was obtained from a man between 18 and 29 years old in good health and CMV-seronegative.

The rearrangement joins TRBV7-9 to TRBJ2-7; 11 positions agree with TRBD1. CDR3 size: 15 residues. The junction had 10 bases not matched to a gene; V was cut back by 5 bases and J by 7 bases. The germline V gene has CDR1 SEHNR and CDR2 FQNEAQ (reference sequence). DNA for the CDR3: TGTGCCAGCAGCAACCCAGGACAGGGGGCCTGGGAGCAGTACTTC. Protein: CASSNPGQGAWEQYF. Full variable domain (outside the CDR3, taken from reference TRBV7-9 and TRBJ2-7): DTGVSQNPRHKITKRGQNVTFRCDPISEHNRLYWYRQTLGQGPEFLTYFQNEAQLEKSRLLSDRFSAERPKGSFSTLEIQRTEQGDSAMYLCASSNPGQGAWEQYFGPGTRLTVT.

CDR3: CATSRDETGYGDTQYF. The CDR3 DNA reads TGTGCCACCAGCAGAGACGAGACAGGGTACGGAGATACGCAGTATTTT. V is TRBV15 and J is TRBJ2-3; 7 bases are a match to TRBD1. CDR3 length: 16 amino acids. V shed 0 bases and J 5 bases; nucleotides not matched to a gene: 8. Per the germline V gene, CDR1 is LNHNV and CDR2 is YYDKDF (reference sequence).

V is TRBV28 and J is TRBJ2-2; D remains ambiguous. Deletions cut 5 bases from V and 9 bases from J, with 13 bases between. Germline CDR1 and CDR2: MDHEN and SYDVKM. The CDR3 spans 13 residues. This CDR3 reads CASSPEMHRELFF. CDR3 bases: TGTGCCAGCAGTCCAGAAATGCACCGGGAGCTGTTTTTT.

V usage is TRBV18 and J usage is TRBJ2-3; 14 bases agree with TRBD2. The J segment lost 2 bases and the V segment lost 1 base, leaving 5 bases of the junction unmatched. The CDR3 is made up of 18 amino acids. The germline V gene has CDR1 KGHSH and CDR2 LQKENI. The CDR3 sequence is CASSPRGTSGGTTDTQYF. DNA for the CDR3: TGTGCCAGCTCACCACGGGGGACTAGCGGGGGCACCACAGATACGCAGTATTTT.

This clone was counted a few times. The CDR3 coding sequence is TGTGCCAGCACCGAGCCCGGGACAGGGTCTCACGGGGAGCTGTTTTTT. Its protein product is CASTEPGTGSHGELFF. The V call is TRBV28, the J call TRBJ2-2; 9 bases agree with TRBD1. The CDR3 covers 16 residues. Germline loops: CDR1 MDHEN, CDR2 SYDVKM. V shed 7 bases and J 7 bases; nucleotides not matched to a gene: 13. The full variable domain, in which reference TRBV28 and TRBJ2-2 provide the parts outside the CDR3, is DVKVTQSSRYLVKRTGEKVFLECVQDMDHENMFWYRQDPGLGLRLIYFSYDVKMKEKGDIPEGYSVSREKKERFSLILESASTNQTSMYLCASTEPGTGSHGELFFGEGSRLTVL.

The V gene is TRBV5-1, the J gene TRBJ2-3, with D perhaps matching TRBD2 (7 bases). The CDR3 has 15 amino acids. Germline-derived CDR1 and CDR2 are SGHRS and YFSETQ. V was cut by 0 bases and J by 5 bases, with 13 bases left in between. CDR3 region: CASSLVGGRGDTQYF. Here the CDR3 DNA reads TGCGCCAGCAGCTTGGTGGGGGGGCGCGGAGATACGCAGTATTTT.

The V gene is TRBV6-6, the J gene TRBJ1-6; TRBD1 agrees at 7 bases. This CDR3 contains 15 residues. Unmatched junction bases numbered 7, after V lost 6 bases and J lost 5 bases. Germline CDR1 MNHNY, CDR2 SVGAGI (reference sequence). This CDR3 reads CASSDRQGDNSPLHF. The CDR3 DNA sequence: TGTGCCAGCAGCGACCGACAGGGAGATAATTCACCCCTCCACTTT.

This chain links TRBV5-1 with TRBJ2-3, with a tentative D call TRBD2 (6 bases). V lost 5 bases and J 4 bases, leaving 14 bases between the germline ends. Germline CDR1 reads SGHRS; CDR2 reads YFSETQ. CDR3 length: 14 amino acids. DNA for the CDR3: TGCGCCAGCAGACAGACGGGACTGGCAGATACGCAGTATTTT. This codes for CASRQTGLADTQYF.

This chain uses TRBV6-5 with TRBJ2-7, with D possibly TRBD1 on 6 matching bases. V was trimmed by 4 bases and J by 3 bases, leaving 13 bases between them. The CDR3 is 14 residues long. Germline CDR1 reads MNHEY; CDR2 reads SVGAGI. CDR3 amino acids: CASSFGQTHYEQYF. The CDR3 DNA is TGTGCCAGCAGTTTTGGACAGACCCACTACGAGCAGTACTTC.

V gene TRBV2 combines with J gene TRBJ2-3, with TRBD2 matching 8 bases. J was trimmed by 0 bases and V by 3 bases; bases with no gene match: 5. This CDR3 is 16 amino acids long. Germline assignment: CDR1 SNHLY and CDR2 FYNNEI. DNA of the CDR3: TGTGCCAGCAGTGAGCGACGGGGGGGCAGCACAGATACGCAGTATTTT. Translated, it gives CASSERRGGSTDTQYF.

The chain has TRBV28 and TRBJ2-7; D is possibly TRBD1 (5 bases). This CDR3 comprises 15 residues. Trimming took 2 bases from V and 1 from J, leaving 12 bases between them. Germline V gene sequence: CDR1 MDHEN, CDR2 SYDVKM. DNA of the CDR3: TGTGCCAGCAGTTTACTGGCAGGGATATCCTACGAGCAGTACTTC. Translated: CASSLLAGISYEQYF.

The chain carries TRBV2 and TRBJ2-3; TRBD2 matches 8 bases. J gave up 1 base and V 3 bases, and 3 bases lay outside the gene matches. The CDR3 length is 15 residues. Germline V gene data show CDR1 as SNHLY and CDR2 as FYNNEI. This CDR3 is CASSDGRGRTDTQYF. In DNA, the CDR3 is TGTGCCAGCAGTGACGGGAGGGGACGCACAGATACGCAGTATTTT.

In its sample, this clone was seen once. The genes are TRBV12-5 and TRBJ1-1, with 9 bases fitting TRBD1. Germline CDR1 and CDR2: LGHNT and FRNRAP. This CDR3 is built from 16 residues. With 0 bases clipped from V and 4 bases from J, the junction kept 6 bases outside the gene matches. CDR3 protein: CASGLVLGTGLTEAFF. In DNA, the CDR3 is TGTGCTAGTGGTTTGGTACTTGGGACAGGGCTCACTGAAGCTTTCTTT. Full variable domain (outside the CDR3, taken from reference TRBV12-5 and TRBJ1-1): DARVTQTPRHKVTEMGQEVTMRCQPILGHNTVFWYRQTMMQGLELLAYFRNRAPLDDSGMPKDRFSAEMPDATLATLKIQPSEPRDSAVYFCASGLVLGTGLTEAFFGQGTRLTVV.

This clone was recorded only once. The rearrangement links TRBV28 to TRBJ2-5, with 10 bases identical to TRBD2. Matching the DNA end better, TRBJ2-7 makes the J call doubtful. Germline-derived CDR1 and CDR2 are MDHEN and SYDVKM. The CDR3 spans 16 residues. The chain's CDR3 is CASSWTGTSDTYEQYF. Here the CDR3 DNA reads TGTGCCAGCAGTTGGACCGGGACTAGCGACACCTACGAGCAGTACTTC.

CDR3: CASSALAGGREQFF. The CDR3 region has the DNA TGTGCCAGCAGTGCACTAGCGGGGGGCAGGGAGCAGTTCTTC. V usage is TRBV6-6 and J usage is TRBJ2-1, with 12 bases matching TRBD2. Looked up from germline, CDR1 is MNHNY and CDR2 is SVGAGI (reference sequence). The CDR3 sequence is 14 residues long. J gave up 10 bases and V 5 bases, and 6 bases lay outside the gene matches.

The chain carries TRBV5-5 and TRBJ1-2; maybe TRBD1 (5 bases). Germline V gene lookup returns CDR1 SGHKS and CDR2 YYEKEE (reference sequence). Between the trimmed V and J ends, which lost 0 bases and 4 bases, there was a span of 13 bases. The CDR3 has 15 residues. CDR3 DNA: TGTGCCAGCAGCTTGGCCGGGAGGGGTACCTATGGCTACACCTTC. Protein product: CASSLAGRGTYGYTF.

As regards this clone: Compared with germline, one end of the junction differs, possibly owing to a read error. The chain uses TRBV5-1 and TRBJ1-1, with D possibly being TRBD1 (6 bases). This CDR3 contains 12 residues. The germline gives CDR1 SGHRS, CDR2 YFSETQ. The CDR3 loop reads CASSWDNTEAFF. The CDR3 bases are TGCGCCAGCAGCTGGGACAACACTGAAGCTTTTTTT.

This sequence joins TRBV18 and TRBJ1-6, with D possibly being TRBD1 (6 bases). Germline V gives CDR1 KGHSH, CDR2 LQKENI. V lost 2 bases and J lost 6, with 11 bases in between. The CDR3 loop spans 15 amino acids. CDR3: CASSPAGEVNSPLHF. In DNA, the CDR3 is TGTGCCAGCTCACCAGCAGGGGAAGTTAATTCACCCCTCCACTTT.

The V call is TRBV2, the J call TRBJ1-1, with TRBD1 matching over 9 bases. The CDR3 totals 14 residues. CDR1 is SNHLY and CDR2 is FYNNEI in the germline V gene. V shed 7 bases and J 0 bases; nucleotides not matched to a gene: 3. Written as DNA, the CDR3 is TGTGCCAGCACCCGGGACAGGGTGAACACTGAAGCTTTCTTT. Amino acids: CASTRDRVNTEAFF.

The V gene is TRBV6-5, the J gene TRBJ1-1, with TRBD1 identical over 8 bases. The junction had 9 bases not matched to a gene; V was cut back by 8 bases and J by 7 bases. The germline CDR1 and CDR2 sequences are MNHEY and SVGAGI. The CDR3 length is 13 residues. CDR3 nucleotide sequence: TGTGCCAGCGGGACCGACAGGGGTGGTGAAGCTTTCTTT. It is translated as CASGTDRGGEAFF.

The genes are TRBV7-9 and TRBJ1-4; 10 nucleotides line up with TRBD1. The germline CDR1 and CDR2 sequences are SEHNR and FQNEAQ (reference sequence). This CDR3 contains 15 residues. V was clipped by 1 base and J by 5 bases; unmatched bases: 1. CDR3 loop: CASSLGQGANEKLFF. The CDR3 bases are TGTGCCAGCAGCTTAGGACAGGGGGCGAATGAAAAACTGTTTTTT.

The chain joins TRBV13 to TRBJ1-4; 8 bases line up with TRBD1. Germline trimming cut 5 bases from V and 7 bases from J; bases unmatched to any gene: 6. This CDR3 region has 14 residues. CDR1 and CDR2 from the germline V gene are PRHDT and FYEKMQ (reference sequence). CDR3 sequence reads: CASSIGQGGEKLFF. The CDR3 nucleotides are TGTGCCAGCAGCATTGGACAGGGCGGTGAAAAACTGTTTTTT. The variable domain in full, completed from reference TRBV13 and TRBJ1-4, reads AAGVIQSPRHLIKEKRETATLKCYPIPRHDTVYWYQQGPGQDPQFLISFYEKMQSDKGSIPDRFSAQQFSDYHSELNMSSLELGDSALYFCASSIGQGGEKLFFGSGTQLSVL.

This clone was counted a single time. The junction departs from germline at one end; a sequencing error may be responsible. V usage is TRBV7-7 and J usage is TRBJ2-2, with 8 bases that match TRBD2. The CDR3 is 15 amino acids. CDR1 is SSHAT and CDR2 is FNYEAQ in the germline V gene (reference sequence). CDR3 in amino acids: CASSPTSANTGELFF. The DNA of the CDR3 is TGTGCTAGCAGCCCGACTAGCGCGAACACCGGGGAGCTGTTTTTT.

The chain has TRBV6-6 and TRBJ2-7, with D possibly being TRBD2 (6 bases). The germline V and J ends were trimmed by 5 bases and 2 bases, with 10 bases remaining between them. The CDR3 sequence is 13 residues long. Germline-derived CDR1 and CDR2 are MNHNY and SVGAGI (reference sequence). This CDR3 is CASSETRAYEQYF. CDR3 nucleotide sequence: TGTGCCAGCAGTGAGACTAGGGCCTACGAGCAGTACTTC.